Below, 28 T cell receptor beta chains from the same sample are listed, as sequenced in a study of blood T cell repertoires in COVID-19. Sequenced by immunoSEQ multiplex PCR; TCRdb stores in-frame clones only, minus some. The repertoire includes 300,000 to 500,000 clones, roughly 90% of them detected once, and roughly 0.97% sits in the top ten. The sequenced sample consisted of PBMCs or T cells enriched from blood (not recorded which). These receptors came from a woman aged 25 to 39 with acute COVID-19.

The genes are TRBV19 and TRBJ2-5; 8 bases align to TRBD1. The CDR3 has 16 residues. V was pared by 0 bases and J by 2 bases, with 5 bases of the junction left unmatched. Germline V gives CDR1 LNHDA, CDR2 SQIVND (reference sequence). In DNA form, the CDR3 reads TGTGCCAGTAGTATAGAAGGGACAGGACTTCAAGAGACCCAGTACTTC. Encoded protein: CASSIEGTGLQETQYF.

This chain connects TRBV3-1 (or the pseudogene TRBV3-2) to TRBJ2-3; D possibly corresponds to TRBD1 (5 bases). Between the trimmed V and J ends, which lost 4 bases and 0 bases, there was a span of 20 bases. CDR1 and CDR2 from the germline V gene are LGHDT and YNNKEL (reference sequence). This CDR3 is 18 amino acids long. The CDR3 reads CASSRRTPTPLSTDTQYF. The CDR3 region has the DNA TGTGCCAGCAGCCGCCGGACACCGACCCCCTTAAGCACAGATACGCAGTATTTT.

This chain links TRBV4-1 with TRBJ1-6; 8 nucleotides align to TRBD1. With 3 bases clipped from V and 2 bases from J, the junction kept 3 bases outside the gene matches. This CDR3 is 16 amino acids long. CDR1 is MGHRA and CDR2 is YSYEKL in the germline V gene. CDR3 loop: CASSQETGAYNSPLHF. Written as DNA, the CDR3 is TGCGCCAGCAGCCAGGAGACAGGGGCCTATAATTCACCCCTCCACTTT.

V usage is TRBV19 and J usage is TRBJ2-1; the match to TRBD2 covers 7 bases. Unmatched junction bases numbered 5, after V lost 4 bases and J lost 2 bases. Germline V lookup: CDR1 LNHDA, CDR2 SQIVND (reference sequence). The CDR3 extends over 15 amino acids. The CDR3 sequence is CASSKGRGAYNEQFF. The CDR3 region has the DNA TGTGCCAGTAGTAAGGGGAGGGGCGCCTACAATGAGCAGTTCTTC.

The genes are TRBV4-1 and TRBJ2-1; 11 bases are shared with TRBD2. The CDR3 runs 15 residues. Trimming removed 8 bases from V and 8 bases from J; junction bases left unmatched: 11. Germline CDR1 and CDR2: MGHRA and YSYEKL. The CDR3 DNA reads TGCGCCAGCGACCTAGCGGGGGGCAGGGGTGATGAGCAGTTCTTC. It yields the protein CASDLAGGRGDEQFF.

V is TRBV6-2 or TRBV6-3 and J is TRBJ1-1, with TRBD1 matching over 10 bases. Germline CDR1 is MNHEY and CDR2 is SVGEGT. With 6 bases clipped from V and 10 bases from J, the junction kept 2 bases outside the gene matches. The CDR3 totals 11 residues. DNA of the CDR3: TGTGCCAGCAGCCGACAGGGGGCAGCTTTCTTT. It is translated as CASSRQGAAFF.

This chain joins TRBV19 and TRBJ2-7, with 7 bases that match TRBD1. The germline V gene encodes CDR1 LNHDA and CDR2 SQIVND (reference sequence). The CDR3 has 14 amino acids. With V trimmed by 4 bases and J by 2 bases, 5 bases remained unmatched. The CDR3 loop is CASSSRDRAYEQYF. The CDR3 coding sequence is TGTGCCAGTAGTAGCCGGGACAGAGCCTACGAGCAGTACTTC.

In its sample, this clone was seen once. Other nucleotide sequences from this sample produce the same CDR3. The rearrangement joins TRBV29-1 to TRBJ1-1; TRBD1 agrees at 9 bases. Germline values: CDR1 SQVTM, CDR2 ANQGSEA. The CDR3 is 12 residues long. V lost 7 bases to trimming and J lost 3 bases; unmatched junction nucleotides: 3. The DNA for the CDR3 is TGCAGCGCCCGACAGGGGGACACTGAAGCTTTCTTT. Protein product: CSARQGDTEAFF.

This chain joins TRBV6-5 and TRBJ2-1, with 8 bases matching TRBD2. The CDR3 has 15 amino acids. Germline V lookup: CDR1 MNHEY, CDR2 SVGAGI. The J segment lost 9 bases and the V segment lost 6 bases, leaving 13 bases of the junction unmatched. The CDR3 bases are TGTGCCAGCAGCAGCTCGGGGGGGCAGCGGGGTGAGCAGTTCTTC. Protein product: CASSSSGGQRGEQFF.

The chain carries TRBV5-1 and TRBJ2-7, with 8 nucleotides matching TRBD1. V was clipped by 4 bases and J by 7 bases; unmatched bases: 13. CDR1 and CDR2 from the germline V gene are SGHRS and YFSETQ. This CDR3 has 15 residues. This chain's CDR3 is CASSPGSGGIGEQYF. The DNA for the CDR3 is TGCGCCAGCAGCCCGGGGTCAGGGGGCATAGGTGAGCAGTACTTC.

The CDR3 loop is CASSPDRLNTEAFF. CDR3 bases: TGTGCCAGCAGTCCCGACAGATTGAACACTGAAGCTTTCTTT. The chain couples TRBV3-1 (or the pseudogene TRBV3-2) to TRBJ1-1; D perhaps matches TRBD1 (5 bases). Germline CDR1 LGHDT, CDR2 YNNKEL (reference sequence). Trimming removed 6 bases from V and 0 bases from J, with 11 bases in between. The CDR3 is 14 amino acids.

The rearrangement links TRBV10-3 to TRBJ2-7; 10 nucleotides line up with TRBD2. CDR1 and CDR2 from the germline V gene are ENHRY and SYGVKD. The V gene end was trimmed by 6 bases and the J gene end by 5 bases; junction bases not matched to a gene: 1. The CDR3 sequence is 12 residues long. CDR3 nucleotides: TGTGCCATCAGGGGGACTAGCGACGAGCAGTACTTC. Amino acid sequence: CAIRGTSDEQYF.

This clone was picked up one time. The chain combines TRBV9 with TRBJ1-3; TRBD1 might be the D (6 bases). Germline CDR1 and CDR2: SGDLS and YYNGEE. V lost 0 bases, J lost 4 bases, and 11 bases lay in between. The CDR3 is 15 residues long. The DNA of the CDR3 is TGTGCCAGCAGCGTAGTACCAGGGGCCGGAAACACCATATATTTT. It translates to CASSVVPGAGNTIYF.

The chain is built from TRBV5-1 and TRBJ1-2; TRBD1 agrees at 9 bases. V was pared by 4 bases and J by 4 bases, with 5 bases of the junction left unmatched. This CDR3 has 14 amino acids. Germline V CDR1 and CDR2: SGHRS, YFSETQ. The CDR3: CASSPGQGSYGYTF. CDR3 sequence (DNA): TGCGCCAGCAGCCCAGGACAGGGGAGCTATGGCTACACCTTC.

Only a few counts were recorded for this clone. The CDR3 DNA sequence: TGTGCCAGCAGGACTCAGGGGCAGGGGTGGTACGAGCAGTACTTC. This encodes CASRTQGQGWYEQYF. The chain uses TRBV28 and TRBJ2-7, with a tentative D call TRBD1 (6 bases). Trimming pared 6 bases from V and 4 bases from J, leaving 19 bases between. The germline CDR1 and CDR2 sequences are MDHEN and SYDVKM. The length of the CDR3 is 15 residues. Filled out from reference TRBV28 and TRBJ2-7, the complete variable domain reads DVKVTQSSRYLVKRTGEKVFLECVQDMDHENMFWYRQDPGLGLRLIYFSYDVKMKEKGDIPEGYSVSREKKERFSLILESASTNQTSMYLCASRTQGQGWYEQYFGPGTRLTVT.

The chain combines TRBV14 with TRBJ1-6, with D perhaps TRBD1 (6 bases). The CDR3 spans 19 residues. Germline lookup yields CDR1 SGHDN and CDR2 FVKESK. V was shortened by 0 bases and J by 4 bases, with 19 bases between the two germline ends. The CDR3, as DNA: TGTGCCAGCAGCCAAGATGATGTGGGACCCGGGACATATAATTCACCCCTCCACTTT. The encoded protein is CASSQDDVGPGTYNSPLHF.

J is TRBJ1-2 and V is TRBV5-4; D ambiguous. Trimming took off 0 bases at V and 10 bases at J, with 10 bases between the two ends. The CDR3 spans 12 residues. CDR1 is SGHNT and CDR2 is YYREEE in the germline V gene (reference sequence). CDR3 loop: CASSLDSGDYTF. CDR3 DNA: TGTGCCAGCAGCTTGGACAGTGGCGACTACACCTTC.

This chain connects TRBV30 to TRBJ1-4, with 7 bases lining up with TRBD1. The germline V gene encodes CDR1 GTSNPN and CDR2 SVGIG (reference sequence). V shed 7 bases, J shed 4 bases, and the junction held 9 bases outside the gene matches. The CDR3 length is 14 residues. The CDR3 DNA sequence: TGTGCCTCCTTGAGGGGGCTGGGTAATGAAAAACTGTTTTTT. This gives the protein CASLRGLGNEKLFF. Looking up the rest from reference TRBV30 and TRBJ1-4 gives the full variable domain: SQTIHQWPATLVQPVGSPLSLECTVEGTSNPNLYWYRQAAGRGLQLLFYSVGIGQISSEVPQNLSASRPQDRQFILSSKKLLLSDSGFYLCASLRGLGNEKLFFGSGTQLSVL.

CDR3 amino acids: CATSDFVRQGEDTQYF. The CDR3 DNA follows: TGTGCCACCAGTGATTTCGTCAGACAGGGCGAAGATACGCAGTATTTT. This sequence joins TRBV24-1 and TRBJ2-3, with 7 bases lining up with TRBD1. This CDR3 is built from 16 residues. The V gene's germline CDR1 is KGHDR and CDR2 SFDVKD. The V and J ends lost 1 base and 5 bases, in that order; junction bases with no gene match: 8.

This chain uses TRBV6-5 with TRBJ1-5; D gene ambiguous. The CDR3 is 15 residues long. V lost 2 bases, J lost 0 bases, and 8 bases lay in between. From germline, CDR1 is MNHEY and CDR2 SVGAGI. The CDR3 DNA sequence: TGTGCCAGCAGTTACCTCCCGAGTAGCAATCAGCCCCAGCATTTT. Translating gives CASSYLPSSNQPQHF.

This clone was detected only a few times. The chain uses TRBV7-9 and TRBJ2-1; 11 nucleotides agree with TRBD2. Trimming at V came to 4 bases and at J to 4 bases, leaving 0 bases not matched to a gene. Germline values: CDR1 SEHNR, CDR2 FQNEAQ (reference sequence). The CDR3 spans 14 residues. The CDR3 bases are TGTGCCAGCAGCTGGACTAGCGGGTACAATGAGCAGTTCTTC. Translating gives CASSWTSGYNEQFF.

The CDR3 sequence is CANHGGATYGYTF. The DNA for the CDR3 is TGTGCCAACCACGGGGGGGCCACCTATGGCTACACCTTC. The rearrangement joins TRBV5-8 to TRBJ1-2; possible D gene TRBD1, 6 bases. CDR3 length equals 13 residues. The germline V gene encodes CDR1 SGHTS and CDR2 YDEGEE. V was trimmed by 9 bases and J by 4 bases, leaving 16 bases between them.

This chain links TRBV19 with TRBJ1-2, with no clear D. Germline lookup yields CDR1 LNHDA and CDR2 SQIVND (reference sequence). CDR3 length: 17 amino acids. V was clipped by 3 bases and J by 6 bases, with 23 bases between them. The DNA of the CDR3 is TGTGCCAGTAGTATCGCCCCTCGGGTGGGAGCAGGAGATGGCTACACCTTC. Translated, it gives CASSIAPRVGAGDGYTF.

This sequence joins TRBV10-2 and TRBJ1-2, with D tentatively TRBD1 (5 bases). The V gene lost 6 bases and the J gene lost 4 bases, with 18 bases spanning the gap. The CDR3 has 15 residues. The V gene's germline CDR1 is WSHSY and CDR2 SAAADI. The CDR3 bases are TGCGCCAGCAGGGCGCTGGGCCAGGGAACCTATGGCTACACCTTC. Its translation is CASRALGQGTYGYTF.

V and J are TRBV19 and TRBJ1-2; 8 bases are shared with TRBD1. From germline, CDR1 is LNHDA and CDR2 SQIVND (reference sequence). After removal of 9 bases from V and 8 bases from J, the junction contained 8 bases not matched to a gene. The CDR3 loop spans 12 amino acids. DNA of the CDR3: TGTGCCAGCAATCAGGGGGCGGAGGGCTACACCTTC. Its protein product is CASNQGAEGYTF.

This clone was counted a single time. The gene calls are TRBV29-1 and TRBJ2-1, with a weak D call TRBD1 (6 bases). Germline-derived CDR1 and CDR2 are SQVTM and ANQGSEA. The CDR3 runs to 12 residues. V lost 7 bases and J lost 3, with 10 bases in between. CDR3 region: CSGQEVYNEQFF. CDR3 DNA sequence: TGCAGCGGACAGGAGGTCTACAATGAGCAGTTCTTC.

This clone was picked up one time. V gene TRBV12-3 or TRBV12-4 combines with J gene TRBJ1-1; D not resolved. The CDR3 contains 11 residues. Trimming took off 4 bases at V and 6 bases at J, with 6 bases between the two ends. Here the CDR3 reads CASSSFAEAFF. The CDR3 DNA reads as TGTGCCAGCAGTTCTTTTGCTGAAGCTTTCTTT.

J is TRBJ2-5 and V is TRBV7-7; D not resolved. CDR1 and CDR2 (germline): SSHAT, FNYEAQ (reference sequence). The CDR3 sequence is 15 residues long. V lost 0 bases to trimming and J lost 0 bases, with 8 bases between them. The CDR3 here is CASSLANTDQETQYF. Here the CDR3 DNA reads TGTGCCAGCAGCTTAGCGAACACAGACCAAGAGACCCAGTACTTC.